What follows is one T cell receptor (beta chain) and its context. This entry comes from a study of blood T cell repertoires in COVID-19. Across the study: Sources were T cells, B-cell-depleted T cells, or PBMCs; the material itself was cDNA or gDNA.

Some clones are missing from TCRdb's copy, which holds only in-frame ones; the method was immunoSEQ multiplex PCR. This sample has approximately 90,000 clones, with 65% to 85% found just once. The germline V gene encodes CDR1 MNHEY and CDR2 SMNVEV (reference sequence). The CDR3 covers 15 residues. V dropped 6 bases and J dropped 4; count of bases not matched to a gene: 7. Specimen: peripheral blood. This sequence originates from a woman of 80 years or more with active or convalescent COVID-19. This chain uses TRBV27 with TRBJ2-2; TRBD2 aligns across 8 bases. The CDR3 nucleotides are TGTGCCAGCAGGACGGGACTAGGGGGCACCGGGGAGCTGTTTTTT. Encoded protein: CASRTGLGGTGELFF.